This T cell receptor (beta chain) is drawn from a study of T cell changes during pregnancy in multiple sclerosis. This clone was picked up one time. V shed 6 bases and J 2 bases; nucleotides not matched to a gene: 14. The CDR3 contains 17 residues. The germline V gene encodes CDR1 MNHEY and CDR2 SMNVEV (reference sequence). Produced via immunoSEQ multiplex PCR; TCRdb's table is partial and in-frame only. The profile covers 95,000 to 100,000 clones, with 75% to 95% appearing a single time and about 2.9% taken by the ten largest. The sequence was obtained from a female donor with multiple sclerosis, enrolled in a pregnancy study. The sequences come from peripheral blood, collected in the second trimester of pregnancy. The J gene is TRBJ2-3, the V gene TRBV27; 7 bases map to TRBD2. The CDR3 spells CASSGWEGRGATDTQYF. The DNA of the CDR3 is TGTGCCAGCAGCGGGTGGGAGGGTCGCGGGGCCACAGATACGCAGTATTTT.